This TCR beta chain was profiled in a study of T cells in Graves' hyperthyroidism and ophthalmopathy. Study-wide results and limits: Progression to ophthalmopathy was predicted a median of roughly 6.6 months early.

Regions amplified from RNA transcripts were the TCR beta CDR3 regions. Carried out on the TCR CDR3, a first-round RT-PCR used the HTBI primer set. TCRdb re-called the multiplex PCR reads through MiXCR, storing one row per CDR3 protein. The sample has 500,000 to 600,000 distinct CDR3 sequences, 40% to 50% seen once; the top ten hold 35% to 50%. Looked up from germline, CDR1 is SNHLY and CDR2 is FYNNEI. The germline V and J ends were trimmed by 8 bases and 3 bases, with 11 bases remaining between them. The CDR3 is made up of 14 amino acids. In regard to this clonotype: The antigen is unknown.

The sequencing sample was made of peripheral blood or thyroid tissue (not recorded which). V usage is TRBV2 and J usage is TRBJ1-6; TRBD1 might be the D (6 bases). The sequence was collected from an adult woman with Graves' disease, either hyperthyroidism or ophthalmopathy (not recorded which). CDR3 in amino acids: CASALDSYNSPLHF. DNA for the CDR3: TGTGCCAGCGCCTTGGACAGCTATAATTCACCCCTCCACTTT.